This T cell receptor beta chain was recovered during a study of TIL therapy for anti-PD-1-resistant metastatic lung cancer. Study details: Tumors had a median PD-L1 proportion score of less than 6.5%.

The libraries were made with immunoSEQ v3. Assay: immunoSEQ multiplex PCR; the TCRdb copy retains only in-frame clones and omits some. The sample records about 36,000 clones, about 70% being singletons. This clone was picked up a small number of times. V lost 3 bases and J 1 base, leaving 3 bases between the germline ends. The germline CDR1 and CDR2 sequences are MGHDK and SYGVNS. The CDR3 runs to 13 residues. Stated time point: pre-treatment sample, taken before nivolumab and TIL therapy. Enrollment ran from late 2017 to January 2020. The sequence was collected from a person aged 25 to 79 with non-small cell lung cancer. The sample in question was blood, obtained at baseline. The chain recombines TRBV25-1 with TRBJ2-2; D remains ambiguous. The CDR3 protein is CASSDRNTGELFF. Written as DNA, the CDR3 is TGTGCCAGCAGTGACAGGAACACCGGGGAGCTGTTTTTT.